Described below is a single T cell receptor (beta chain) sequence and its context. No antigen is known for it. Trimming shortened V by 3 bases and J by 6 bases, and 18 bases separated the two germline ends. Germline values: CDR1 DFQATT, CDR2 SNEGSKA (reference sequence). There are 15 residues in the CDR3. This entry comes from a study of vaccination and CD4 T cells after COVID-19. Study-level background: In culture, cells were exposed to overlapping spike peptides from SARS-CoV-2, HCoV-NL63, HCoV-OC43 and HCoV-229E. Study-level points and caveats: Median SARS-CoV-2-reactive clonotypes rose from approximately 21 to 38, not significantly.

Treatment in this sample: roughly 10-day PBMC culture with coronavirus spike peptide pools or control peptides (ViraFEST assay). Via ViraFEST, peptide pools expanded antigen-specific T cells before TCR sequencing. Days 3 and 7 were when half the medium was replaced with fresh IL-2 medium. The assay that was used to sequence DNA from cultured CD4+ T cells was the Oncomine TCR Beta short-read assay. TCRdb reanalysed the PCR reads using MiXCR and keeps one entry per CDR3 protein. The sample carries approximately 14,000 distinct CDR3 sequences, about 67% recorded once. Sequencing was done on a sample of CD4+ T cells from blood, cultured in vitro. The chain couples TRBV20-1 to TRBJ1-5; D is unresolved. This sequence was found in a human donor who had recovered from COVID-19. The CDR3 DNA is TGCAGTGCTAGGGCTCTCGGGTACTCCAGTCAGCCCCAGCATTTT. Amino acids: CSARALGYSSQPQHF.